This paragraph reports one T cell receptor (beta chain). Antigen unknown. The data belong to a study of monozygotic twins with inflammatory bowel disease. Study-wide points: Using the inverse Simpson index, IBD patients had lower TCRbeta diversity than healthy co-twins.

TCRdb re-called the 5' RACE reads, yielding one record per CDR3 amino acid sequence without DNA. Listed are 330,000 or so distinct CDR3 sequences; 2% to 2.5% falls within the top ten. In germline, CDR1 is GTSNPN, CDR2 SVGIG (reference sequence). The CDR3 loop spans 14 amino acids. Sequencing used blood. The sequence derives from a human donor with ulcerative colitis or Crohn's disease, or a healthy co-twin of an affected twin (not recorded which). The chain recombines TRBV30 with TRBJ1-2. CDR3 sequence: CAWSVKLGPKGNTF.